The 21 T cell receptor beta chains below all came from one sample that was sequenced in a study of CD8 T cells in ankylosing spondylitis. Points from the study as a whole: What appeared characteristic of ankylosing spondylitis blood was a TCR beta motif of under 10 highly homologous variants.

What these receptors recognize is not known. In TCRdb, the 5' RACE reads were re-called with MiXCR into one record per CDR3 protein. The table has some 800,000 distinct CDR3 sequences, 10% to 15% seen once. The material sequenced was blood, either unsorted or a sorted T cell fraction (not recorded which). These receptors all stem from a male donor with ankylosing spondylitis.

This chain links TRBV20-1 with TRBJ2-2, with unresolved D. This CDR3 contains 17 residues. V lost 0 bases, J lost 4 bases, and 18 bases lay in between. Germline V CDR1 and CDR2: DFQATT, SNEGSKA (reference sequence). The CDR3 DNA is TGCAGTGCTAGAGACATAAGGCGGAATTTGGGCACCGGGGAGCTGTTTTTT. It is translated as CSARDIRRNLGTGELFF.

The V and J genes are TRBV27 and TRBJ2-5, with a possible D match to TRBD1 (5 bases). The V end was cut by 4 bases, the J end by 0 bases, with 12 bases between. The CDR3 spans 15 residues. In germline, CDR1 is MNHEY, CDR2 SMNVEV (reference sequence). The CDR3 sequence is CASSSRYRYQETQYF. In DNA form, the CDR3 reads TGTGCCAGCAGTTCCCGGTACAGGTACCAAGAGACCCAGTACTTC.

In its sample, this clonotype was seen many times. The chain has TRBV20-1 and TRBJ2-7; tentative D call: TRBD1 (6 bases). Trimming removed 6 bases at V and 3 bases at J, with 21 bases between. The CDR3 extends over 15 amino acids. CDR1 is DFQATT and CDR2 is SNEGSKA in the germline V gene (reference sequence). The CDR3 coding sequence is TGCAGTGCCCGGGGACACCCACAAAGCAACTACGAGCAGTACTTC. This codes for CSARGHPQSNYEQYF.

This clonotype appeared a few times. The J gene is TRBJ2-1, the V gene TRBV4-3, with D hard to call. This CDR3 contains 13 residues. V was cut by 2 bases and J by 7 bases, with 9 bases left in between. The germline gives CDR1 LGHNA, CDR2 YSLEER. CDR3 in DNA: TGCGCCAGCAGCCAACTACTCGGGAATGAGCAGTTCTTC. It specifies CASSQLLGNEQFF.

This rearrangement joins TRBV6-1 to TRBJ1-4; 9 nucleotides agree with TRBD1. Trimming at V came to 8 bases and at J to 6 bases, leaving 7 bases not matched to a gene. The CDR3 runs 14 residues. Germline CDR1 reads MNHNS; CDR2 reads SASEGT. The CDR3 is CASGRDRADEKLFF. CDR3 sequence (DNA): TGTGCCAGCGGACGGGACAGGGCGGATGAAAAACTGTTTTTT.

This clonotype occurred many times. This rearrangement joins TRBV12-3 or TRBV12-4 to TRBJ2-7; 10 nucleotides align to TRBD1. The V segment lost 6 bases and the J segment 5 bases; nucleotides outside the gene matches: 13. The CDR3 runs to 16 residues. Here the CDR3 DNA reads TGTGCCAGCAGCACAAGACAGGGGGCGACTTTTAACGAGCAGTACTTC. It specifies CASSTRQGATFNEQYF.

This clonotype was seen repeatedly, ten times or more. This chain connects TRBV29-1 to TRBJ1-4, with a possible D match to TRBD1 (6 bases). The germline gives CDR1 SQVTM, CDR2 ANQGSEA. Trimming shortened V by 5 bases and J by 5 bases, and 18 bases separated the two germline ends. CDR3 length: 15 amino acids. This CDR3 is CSVFYLGQSNEKLFF. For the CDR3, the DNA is TGCAGCGTTTTCTATCTAGGACAGAGCAATGAAAAACTGTTTTTT.

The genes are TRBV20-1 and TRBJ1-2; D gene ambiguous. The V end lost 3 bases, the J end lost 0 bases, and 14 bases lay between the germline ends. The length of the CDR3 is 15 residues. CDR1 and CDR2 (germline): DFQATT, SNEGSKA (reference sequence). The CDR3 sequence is CSARVFPTTNYGYTF. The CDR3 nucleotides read TGCAGTGCTAGGGTTTTCCCCACAACTAACTATGGCTACACCTTC.

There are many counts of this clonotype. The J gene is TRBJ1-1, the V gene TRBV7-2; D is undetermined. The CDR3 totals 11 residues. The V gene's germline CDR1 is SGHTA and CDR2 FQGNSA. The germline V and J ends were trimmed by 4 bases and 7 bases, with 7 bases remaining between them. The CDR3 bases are TGTGCCAGCAGCTACTACAGTGAAGCTTTCTTT. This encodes CASSYYSEAFF.

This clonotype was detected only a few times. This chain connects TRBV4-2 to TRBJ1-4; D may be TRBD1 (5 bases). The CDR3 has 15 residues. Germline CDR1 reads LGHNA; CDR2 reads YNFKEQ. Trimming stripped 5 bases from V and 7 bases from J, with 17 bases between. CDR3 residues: CASSNDGGGAEKLFF. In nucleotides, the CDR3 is TGTGCCAGCAGCAACGACGGGGGGGGAGCTGAAAAACTGTTTTTT.

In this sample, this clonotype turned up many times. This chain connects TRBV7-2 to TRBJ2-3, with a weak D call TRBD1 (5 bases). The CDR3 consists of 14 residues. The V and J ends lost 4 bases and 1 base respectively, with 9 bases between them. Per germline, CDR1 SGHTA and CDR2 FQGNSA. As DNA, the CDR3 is TGTGCCAGCAGCTCAGGGTGGGGCACAGATACGCAGTATTTT. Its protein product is CASSSGWGTDTQYF.

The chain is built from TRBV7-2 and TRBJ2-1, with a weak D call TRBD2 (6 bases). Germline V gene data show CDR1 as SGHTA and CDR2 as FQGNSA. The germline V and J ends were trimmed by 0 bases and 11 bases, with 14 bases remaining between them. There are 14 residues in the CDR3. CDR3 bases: TGTGCCAGCAGCTTAGCGCCGGGGACTGTCCAGCAGTTCTTC. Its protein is CASSLAPGTVQQFF. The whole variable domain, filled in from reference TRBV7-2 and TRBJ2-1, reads GAGVSQSPSNKVTEKGKDVELRCDPISGHTALYWYRQSLGQGLEFLIYFQGNSAPDKSGLPSDRFSAERTGGSVSTLTIQRTQQEDSAVYLCASSLAPGTVQQFFGPGTRLTVL.

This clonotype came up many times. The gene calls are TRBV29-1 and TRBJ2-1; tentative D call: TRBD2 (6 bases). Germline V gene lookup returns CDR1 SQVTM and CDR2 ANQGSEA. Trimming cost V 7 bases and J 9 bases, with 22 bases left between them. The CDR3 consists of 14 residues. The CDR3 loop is CSAPVPYRETEQFF. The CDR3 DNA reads TGCAGCGCCCCCGTCCCCTACCGGGAGACTGAGCAGTTCTTC.

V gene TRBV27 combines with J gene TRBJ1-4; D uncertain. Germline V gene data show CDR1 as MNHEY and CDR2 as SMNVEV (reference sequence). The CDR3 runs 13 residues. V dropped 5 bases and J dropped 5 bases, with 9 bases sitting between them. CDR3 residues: CASSRAHNEKLFF. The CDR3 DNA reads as TGTGCCAGCAGTCGGGCCCACAATGAAAAACTGTTTTTT.

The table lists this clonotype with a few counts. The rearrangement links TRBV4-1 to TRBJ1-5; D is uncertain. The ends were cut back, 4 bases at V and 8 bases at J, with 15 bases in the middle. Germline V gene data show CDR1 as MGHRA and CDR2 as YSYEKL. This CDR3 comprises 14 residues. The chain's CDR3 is CASSLRTLSKPQHF. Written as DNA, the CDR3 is TGCGCCAGCAGCCTCCGGACGCTATCGAAGCCCCAGCATTTT.

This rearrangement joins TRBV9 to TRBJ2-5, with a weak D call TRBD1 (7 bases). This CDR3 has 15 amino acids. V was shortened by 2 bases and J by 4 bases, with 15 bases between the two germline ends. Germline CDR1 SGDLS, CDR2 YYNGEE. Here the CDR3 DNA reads TGTGCCAGCAGCGTTGGGGTCCAGGGGGGAGAGACCCAGTACTTC. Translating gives CASSVGVQGGETQYF.

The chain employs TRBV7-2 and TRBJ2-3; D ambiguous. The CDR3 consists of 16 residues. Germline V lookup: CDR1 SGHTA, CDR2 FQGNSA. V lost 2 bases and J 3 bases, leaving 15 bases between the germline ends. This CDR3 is CASSLIRAVETDTQYF. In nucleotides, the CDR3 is TGTGCCAGCAGCTTAATTCGAGCCGTGGAGACAGATACGCAGTATTTT.

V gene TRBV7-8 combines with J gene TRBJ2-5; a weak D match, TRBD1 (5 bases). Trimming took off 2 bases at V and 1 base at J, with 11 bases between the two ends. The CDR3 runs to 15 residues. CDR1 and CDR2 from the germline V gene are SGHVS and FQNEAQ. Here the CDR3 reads CASSLRGSFQETQYF. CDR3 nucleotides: TGTGCCAGCAGCTTAAGGGGCAGCTTCCAAGAGACCCAGTACTTC.

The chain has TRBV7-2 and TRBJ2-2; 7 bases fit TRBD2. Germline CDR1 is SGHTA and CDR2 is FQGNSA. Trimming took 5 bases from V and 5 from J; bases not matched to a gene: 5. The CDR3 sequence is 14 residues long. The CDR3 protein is CASSALGGTGELFF. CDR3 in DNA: TGTGCCAGCAGCGCGCTGGGGGGGACCGGGGAGCTGTTTTTT.

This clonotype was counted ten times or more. CDR3 bases: TGCAGTGCCTTCGGGGGGGAGCGGGTTTACAATGAGCAGTTCTTC. Translation: CSAFGGERVYNEQFF. The chain carries TRBV20-1 and TRBJ2-1; 8 bases fit TRBD2. J was trimmed by 4 bases and V by 6 bases; bases with no gene match: 11. Germline loops: CDR1 DFQATT, CDR2 SNEGSKA (reference sequence). This CDR3 spans 15 amino acids.

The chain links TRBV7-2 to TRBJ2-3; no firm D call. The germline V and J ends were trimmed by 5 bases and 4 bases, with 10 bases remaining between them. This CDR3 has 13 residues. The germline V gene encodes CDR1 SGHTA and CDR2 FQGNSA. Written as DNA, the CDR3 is TGTGCCAGCAGCCATGGTCCTGCAGATACGCAGTATTTT. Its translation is CASSHGPADTQYF.